This record covers a single T cell receptor (beta chain). V was cut by 0 bases and J by 0 bases, with 11 bases left in between. CDR3 length: 16 amino acids. CDR1 is SGHRS and CDR2 is YFSETQ in the germline V gene. Patients in Seattle were enrolled during active infection, then followed longitudinally. This specimen comes from a study of blood T cell repertoires in COVID-19. Study context: The analysed material was cDNA or gDNA that came from T cells, B-cell-depleted T cells, or PBMCs.

Here immunoSEQ multiplex PCR was the method, and the copy in TCRdb shows in-frame clones only, minus some. This table holds about 180,000 clones, more than 75% found once. Sequences were obtained from peripheral blood. This TCR came from a woman aged 45-65 years with COVID-19, enrolled during active disease. This sequence joins TRBV5-1 and TRBJ2-3; D unresolved. As DNA, the CDR3 is TGCGCCAGCAGCTTGGCCTTGGGCAGGAGCACAGATACGCAGTATTTT. Its protein product is CASSLALGRSTDTQYF.